The 2 T cell receptor beta chains listed next were all sequenced from one sample in a study of early T cells in non-severe SARS-CoV-2 infection. TCRdb re-derived calls from the 5' RACE reads in MiXCR, one entry per CDR3 protein. The sample yields 60,000 or so distinct CDR3 sequences, about 15% seen once. The sample here was whole blood, taken at baseline. The receptors here all came from an adult who was a healthcare worker with PCR-confirmed SARS-CoV-2 infection or an uninfected control (not recorded which).

The J gene is TRBJ2-3, the V gene TRBV11-3, with TRBD1 matching over 8 bases. Germline loops: CDR1 SGHNT, CDR2 YENEEA. Trimming took 5 bases from V and 5 from J; bases not matched to a gene: 6. The CDR3 length is 14 residues. CDR3 sequence (DNA): TGTGCCAGCAGCCCACAGGGGGGTCTAGATACGCAGTATTTT. Translation: CASSPQGGLDTQYF.

The chain uses TRBV7-9 and TRBJ1-2; the D is unclear. Trimming removed 4 bases from V and 3 bases from J, with 9 bases in between. From germline, CDR1 is SEHNR and CDR2 FQNEAQ (reference sequence). The CDR3 totals 13 residues. CDR3: CASSSGPYYGYTF. The CDR3 coding sequence is TGTGCCAGCAGCTCCGGACCGTACTATGGCTACACCTTC.